The 8 T cell receptor beta chains reported below all come from one sample, sequenced in a study of T cell changes during pregnancy in multiple sclerosis. Produced via immunoSEQ multiplex PCR; TCRdb's table is partial and in-frame only. The sample lists 30,000 to 35,000 clones, 90% occurring once. The sequences come from CD8+ T cells from peripheral blood mononuclear cells, collected in the first trimester of pregnancy. The receptors here all came from a female donor with multiple sclerosis, enrolled in a pregnancy study.

The rearrangement uses TRBV7-6 and TRBJ2-7; 12 nucleotides line up with TRBD1. V lost 5 bases and J lost 5; bases outside the gene matches: 4. Germline V CDR1 and CDR2: SGHVS, FNYEAQ. This CDR3 has 14 residues. CDR3: CASSAGQGADEQYF. Here the CDR3 DNA reads TGTGCCAGCAGCGCGGGACAGGGGGCGGACGAGCAGTACTTC.

The CDR3 protein is CASSSLAGVTYEQYF. The CDR3, as DNA: TGTGCCAGCAGTTCATTAGCGGGAGTGACCTACGAGCAGTACTTC. V and J are TRBV28 and TRBJ2-7, with 9 bases fitting TRBD2. The CDR3 contains 15 residues. V was pared by 4 bases and J by 2 bases, with 6 bases of the junction left unmatched. The germline V gene has CDR1 MDHEN and CDR2 SYDVKM.

The chain carries TRBV5-1 and TRBJ2-7; D not resolved. With 0 bases removed from V and 3 bases from J, the gap between germline ends came to 10 bases. This CDR3 has 14 amino acids. CDR1 SGHRS and CDR2 YFSETQ come from the germline V gene. The CDR3 DNA follows: TGCGCCAGCAGCTTGGCCGGCGGTAGCTACGAGCAGTACTTC. It codes for CASSLAGGSYEQYF.

V gene TRBV15 combines with J gene TRBJ2-1; 8 bases map to TRBD2. The CDR3 runs to 14 residues. J was trimmed by 8 bases and V by 7 bases; bases with no gene match: 10. The germline V gene has CDR1 LNHNV and CDR2 YYDKDF (reference sequence). In DNA form, the CDR3 reads TGTGCCACCAACCCGGGACTAGTCATCGATGAGCAGTTCTTC. Translated: CATNPGLVIDEQFF.

V is TRBV15 and J is TRBJ2-7; TRBD2 matches 9 bases. Per germline, CDR1 LNHNV and CDR2 YYDKDF (reference sequence). The CDR3 has 15 residues. V gave up 0 bases and J gave up 3 bases; unmatched junction bases: 3. In DNA, the CDR3 is TGTGCCACCAGCAGAGAGCGGGGGGGAATCTACGAGCAGTACTTC. The encoded protein is CATSRERGGIYEQYF.

V is TRBV5-6 and J is TRBJ2-1, with 10 bases aligning to TRBD2. The ends lost 0 bases at V and 4 bases at J; junction bases unmatched: 10. CDR3 length equals 18 residues. The germline V gene has CDR1 SGHDT and CDR2 YYEEEE. CDR3 DNA sequence: TGTGCCAGCAGCTTGGAATGGCAAGCGGGAGGGCGGTACAATGAGCAGTTCTTC. Its translation is CASSLEWQAGGRYNEQFF.

The V gene is TRBV10-3, the J gene TRBJ2-7; TRBD1 agrees at 9 bases. Germline CDR1 and CDR2: ENHRY and SYGVKD. Losses at the gene ends were 10 bases for V and 2 bases for J; bases not matched to a gene: 9. This CDR3 contains 14 residues. The CDR3 here is CASSPGQGPYEQYF. DNA for the CDR3: TGTGCCAGTTCACCGGGACAGGGCCCCTACGAGCAGTACTTC.

The V gene is TRBV28, the J gene TRBJ2-7; no reliable D call. Germline V gene data show CDR1 as MDHEN and CDR2 as SYDVKM. This CDR3 contains 13 residues. The V and J ends lost 2 bases and 6 bases respectively, with 11 bases between them. The CDR3 here is CASSLEGVREQYF. The CDR3 coding sequence is TGTGCCAGCAGTTTAGAAGGAGTTCGCGAGCAGTACTTC.